The 22 T cell receptor beta chains presented below share a single source sample, sequenced in a study of T cells in narcolepsy. The table came from immunoSEQ multiplex PCR; TCRdb's copy has only in-frame clones and leaves some out. The data contain roughly 25,000 clones, 75% to 90% of them singletons. Sequences were obtained from CD45RA- memory CD4+ T cells from PBMCs. The receptors here all came from a human donor with narcolepsy.

This clone was observed once. The rearrangement links TRBV6-6 to TRBJ1-5, with a weak D call TRBD1 (6 bases). This CDR3 has 15 residues. CDR1 is MNHNY, CDR2 SVGAGI, per germline (reference sequence). The V and J ends lost 5 bases and 4 bases respectively, with 15 bases between them. The CDR3 protein is CASSDRKVWNQPQHF. As DNA, the CDR3 is TGTGCCAGCAGTGACAGGAAGGTGTGGAATCAGCCCCAGCATTTT.

The chain uses TRBV5-1 and TRBJ2-3; 8 nucleotides line up with TRBD1. With 4 bases clipped from V and 6 bases from J, the junction kept 10 bases outside the gene matches. The CDR3 runs to 15 residues. The germline V gene encodes CDR1 SGHRS and CDR2 YFSETQ. The CDR3 region has the DNA TGCGCCAGCAGCACTGAGGACAGGGCTATGGATACGCAGTATTTT. Its translation is CASSTEDRAMDTQYF.

The V gene is TRBV30, the J gene TRBJ2-5, with 11 bases aligning to TRBD1. J gave up 4 bases and V 8 bases, and 6 bases lay outside the gene matches. CDR3 length: 13 amino acids. From germline, CDR1 is GTSNPN and CDR2 SVGIG (reference sequence). CDR3 residues: CAGRDRGVETQYF. The CDR3 DNA follows: TGTGCCGGCCGGGACAGGGGGGTAGAGACCCAGTACTTC.

This chain links TRBV4-1 with TRBJ2-1; TRBD2 agrees at 10 bases. The CDR3 covers 16 residues. The V segment lost 2 bases and the J segment 6 bases; nucleotides outside the gene matches: 7. Germline CDR1 is MGHRA and CDR2 is YSYEKL. In nucleotides, the CDR3 is TGCGCCAGCAGCCAACAACCGGGACTAGCGTTCAATGAGCAGTTCTTC. It specifies CASSQQPGLAFNEQFF.

The chain is built from TRBV30 and TRBJ1-1; 8 bases align to TRBD1. Looked up from germline, CDR1 is GTSNPN and CDR2 is SVGIG (reference sequence). The CDR3 sequence is 16 residues long. The ends lost 0 bases at V and 11 bases at J; junction bases unmatched: 17. For the CDR3, the DNA is TGTGCCTGGAGTGTAATATTTGGCAGGGGGCTCGGGTTGGCTTTCTTT. Translating gives CAWSVIFGRGLGLAFF.

This clone was picked up one time. The CDR3 DNA reads as TGTGCCAGCAGCTTGGGAGGGCCTAGCGCTACGGGGCAGTACTTC. Translating it yields CASSLGGPSATGQYF. The chain joins TRBV5-4 to TRBJ2-7; D might be TRBD2 (6 bases). Trimming took 0 bases from V and 9 from J, leaving 19 bases between them. Germline V lookup: CDR1 SGHNT, CDR2 YYREEE (reference sequence). This CDR3 has 15 residues.

V usage is TRBV11-2 and J usage is TRBJ1-2; TRBD1 might be the D (5 bases). Per germline, CDR1 SGHAT and CDR2 FQNNGV. CDR3 length equals 14 residues. Trimming took off 0 bases at V and 2 bases at J, with 7 bases between the two ends. In DNA form, the CDR3 reads TGTGCCAGCAGCTTAGACGACAGAAACTATGGCTACACCTTC. Translated: CASSLDDRNYGYTF.

The chain has TRBV28 and TRBJ1-2, with a tentative D call TRBD1 (6 bases). This CDR3 comprises 14 residues. V lost 3 bases and J lost 4, with 12 bases in between. Per the germline V gene, CDR1 is MDHEN and CDR2 is SYDVKM. The CDR3 loop reads CASSLSDSLYGYTF. The CDR3 DNA sequence: TGTGCCAGCAGTTTGTCGGACAGCCTCTATGGCTACACCTTC.

The J gene is TRBJ1-1, the V gene TRBV5-4; D unresolved. Germline V gene sequence: CDR1 SGHNT, CDR2 YYREEE (reference sequence). CDR3 length: 14 residues. The V end lost 1 base, the J end lost 3 bases, and 10 bases lay between the germline ends. DNA for the CDR3: TGTGCCAGCAGCTTGTTAAGGGAGGACACTGAAGCTTTCTTT. As protein: CASSLLREDTEAFF.

The J gene is TRBJ1-1, the V gene TRBV10-3; possibly TRBD1 for D (6 bases). The CDR3 covers 15 residues. Germline-derived CDR1 and CDR2 are ENHRY and SYGVKD. Trimming removed 0 bases at V and 10 bases at J, with 18 bases between. This chain's CDR3 is CAISESPFGGQGAFF. The CDR3 nucleotides read TGTGCCATCAGTGAGTCGCCATTCGGGGGGCAGGGAGCTTTCTTT.

The CDR3: CASSWGGVRGHEQYF. The CDR3 DNA is TGCGCCAGCAGCTGGGGGGGGGTTCGGGGTCACGAGCAGTACTTC. The rearrangement joins TRBV5-1 to TRBJ2-7; 7 bases map to TRBD2. V trimming: 3 bases; J trimming: 5 bases; junction bases outside the gene matches: 11. Germline CDR1 and CDR2: SGHRS and YFSETQ. The CDR3 runs to 15 residues.

The genes are TRBV5-1 and TRBJ2-3; maybe TRBD1 (5 bases). CDR3 length: 16 amino acids. V was cut by 5 bases and J by 5 bases, with 21 bases left in between. CDR1 SGHRS and CDR2 YFSETQ come from the germline V gene. CDR3 sequence reads: CASSSAQGFNGDTQYF. The CDR3 DNA reads TGCGCCAGCAGTTCGGCCCAGGGATTCAATGGAGATACGCAGTATTTT.

The J gene is TRBJ1-2, the V gene TRBV28; 8 nucleotides line up with TRBD1. Germline CDR1 and CDR2: MDHEN and SYDVKM. This CDR3 region has 15 residues. With V trimmed by 4 bases and J by 2 bases, 6 bases remained unmatched. CDR3 residues: CASSSTGGENYGYTF. CDR3 coding DNA: TGTGCCAGCAGTTCCACAGGGGGGGAGAACTATGGCTACACCTTC.

The chain employs TRBV18 and TRBJ2-1, with TRBD1 as a possible D gene (5 bases). The V gene lost 3 bases and the J gene lost 5 bases, with 17 bases spanning the gap. Per germline, CDR1 KGHSH and CDR2 LQKENI. This CDR3 is 16 amino acids long. CDR3 residues: CASSPVTVSGNNEQFF. The DNA of the CDR3 is TGTGCCAGCTCACCGGTGACAGTGTCGGGTAACAATGAGCAGTTCTTC.

V gene TRBV7-9 combines with J gene TRBJ2-2, with a weak D call TRBD1 (6 bases). This CDR3 region has 14 residues. Trimming left V 6 bases short and J 4 bases short, with 12 bases between. Germline V gene lookup returns CDR1 SEHNR and CDR2 FQNEAQ (reference sequence). The CDR3 coding sequence is TGTGCCAGCAGTTCGGACAGTGCCACCGGGGAGCTGTTTTTT. Protein product: CASSSDSATGELFF.

This clone was seen only a few times. The gene calls are TRBV5-1 and TRBJ1-6; D possibly corresponds to TRBD1 (5 bases). The germline CDR1 and CDR2 sequences are SGHRS and YFSETQ. V was pared by 4 bases and J by 9 bases, with 17 bases between. The CDR3 is made up of 15 amino acids. In DNA form, the CDR3 reads TGCGCCAGCAGCCCGCGTTTCGGACAAAGTTCACCCCTCCACTTT. This encodes CASSPRFGQSSPLHF.

Only one count was recorded for this clone. V gene TRBV7-3 combines with J gene TRBJ2-3, with D maybe TRBD2 (6 bases). Deletions cut 8 bases from V and 3 bases from J, with 21 bases between. The V gene's germline CDR1 is SGHTA and CDR2 FQGTGA. This CDR3 is built from 16 residues. CDR3 sequence (DNA): TGTGCCAGCGGCCCAGGAGTGGGAGGAGGGACAGATACGCAGTATTTT. This encodes CASGPGVGGGTDTQYF.

The chain uses TRBV27 and TRBJ1-3; D uncertain. This CDR3 has 14 amino acids. In germline, CDR1 is MNHEY, CDR2 SMNVEV (reference sequence). Trimming cost V 6 bases and J 6 bases, with 15 bases left between them. The chain's CDR3 is CASRAGVVENTIYF. The CDR3 nucleotides read TGTGCCAGCAGAGCCGGTGTTGTCGAAAACACCATATATTTT.

V usage is TRBV30 and J usage is TRBJ1-4, with D perhaps TRBD1 (5 bases). This CDR3 has 13 amino acids. Trimming removed 2 bases at V and 6 bases at J, with 10 bases between. CDR1 is GTSNPN and CDR2 is SVGIG in the germline V gene (reference sequence). CDR3 region: CAWSSGGDEKLFF. The CDR3 DNA reads as TGTGCCTGGAGTTCCGGGGGGGATGAAAAACTGTTTTTT.

The V call is TRBV29-1, the J call TRBJ2-1; possible D gene TRBD2, 6 bases. Between the trimmed V and J ends, which lost 5 bases and 5 bases, there was a span of 10 bases. CDR3 length equals 12 residues. Germline loops: CDR1 SQVTM, CDR2 ANQGSEA. CDR3 sequence: CSVNAGNNEQFF. CDR3 DNA: TGCAGCGTTAATGCGGGGAACAATGAGCAGTTCTTC.

The genes are TRBV2 and TRBJ2-5, with D perhaps TRBD2 (6 bases). Trimming removed 6 bases from V and 5 bases from J, with 13 bases in between. CDR3 length: 13 residues. Germline loops: CDR1 SNHLY, CDR2 FYNNEI. The CDR3: CASRGRGEETQYF. The CDR3 DNA follows: TGTGCCAGCAGGGGGCGGGGAGAGGAGACCCAGTACTTC. The whole variable domain, filled in from reference TRBV2 and TRBJ2-5, reads EPEVTQTPSHQVTQMGQEVILRCVPISNHLYFYWYRQILGQKVEFLVSFYNNEISEKSEIFDDQFSVERPDGSNFTLKIRSTKLEDSAMYFCASRGRGEETQYFGPGTRLLVL.

The rearrangement uses TRBV6-4 and TRBJ1-2; D is unresolved. CDR3 length: 13 amino acids. V lost 5 bases to trimming and J lost 2 bases, with 9 bases between them. CDR1 and CDR2 from the germline V gene are MRHNA and SNTAGT. The CDR3 nucleotides read TGTGCCAGCAGTCCTGGGAGAAACTATGGCTACACCTTC. This translates into CASSPGRNYGYTF.